This T cell receptor beta chain was obtained from a study of PD-L1 blockade in urothelial cancer. Study overall: Blood analyses occurred 3 weeks (second dose) and 6 weeks post treatment start. Study observations and caveats: Better survival was predicted when blood TCR clonality before treatment fell below the median.

Germline assignment: CDR1 MDHEN and CDR2 SYDVKM. The CDR3 runs to 14 residues. V shed 6 bases, J shed 3 bases, and the junction held 4 bases outside the gene matches. With respect to this clone: The antigen is unknown.

Patients suffered from locally advanced or metastatic urothelial carcinoma. TCRdb's table, derived via immunoSEQ multiplex PCR, lists solely in-frame clones and lacks some. Here the sample spans 50,000 to 60,000 clones, roughly 86% being singletons. The chain links TRBV28 to TRBJ2-7; 11 bases align to TRBD2. The sample consisted of PBMCs, taken around atezolizumab (anti-PD-L1) treatment. This clonotype originated in a man aged 50 to 59 with urothelial cancer. CDR3 DNA sequence: TGTGCCAGCAGGAGGACTAGCGGGTACTACGAGCAGTACTTC. Amino acid sequence: CASRRTSGYYEQYF.